The 30 T cell receptor beta chains listed next were all sequenced from one sample in a study of cytomegalovirus exposure and HLA in healthy donors. 60 Vbeta and 13 Jbeta primers were used in PCR. Clones were read by immunoSEQ multiplex PCR, and TCRdb kept only the in-frame ones, dropping some. The table gives roughly 55,000 clones; the top ten clones make up approximately 10% of it. The sequenced sample consisted of PBMCs. The source is a woman in her 50s in good health and CMV-seropositive.

The chain uses TRBV7-2 and TRBJ2-4; no firm D call. The germline V gene has CDR1 SGHTA and CDR2 FQGNSA. CDR3 length: 14 amino acids. V shed 2 bases and J shed 1 base, with 6 bases lying between them. The CDR3 sequence is CASSLSVAKNIQYF. CDR3 in DNA: TGTGCCAGCAGCTTAAGCGTCGCCAAAAACATTCAGTACTTC.

The J gene is TRBJ2-5, the V gene TRBV18, with TRBD2 matching 7 bases. V lost 3 bases, J lost 2 bases, and 3 bases stayed unmatched. The length of the CDR3 is 14 residues. Germline CDR1 KGHSH, CDR2 LQKENI. The CDR3 region is CASSPWGGQETQYF. The CDR3 DNA reads as TGTGCCAGCTCACCGTGGGGGGGGCAAGAGACCCAGTACTTC.

The V and J genes are TRBV5-1 and TRBJ2-2; D perhaps matches TRBD2 (5 bases). CDR1 and CDR2 (germline): SGHRS, YFSETQ. The V end lost 5 bases, the J end lost 4 bases, and 21 bases lay between the germline ends. This CDR3 contains 17 residues. In DNA, the CDR3 is TGCGCCAGCAGTGGACTCGGCTCGTCGGGTGGCACCGGGGAGCTGTTTTTT. Amino acids: CASSGLGSSGGTGELFF.

The chain links TRBV4-1 to TRBJ1-2; no definite D call. Germline lookup yields CDR1 MGHRA and CDR2 YSYEKL. V dropped 0 bases and J dropped 2 bases, with 4 bases sitting between them. This CDR3 contains 13 residues. The CDR3 loop is CASSQDPNYGYTF. The CDR3 coding sequence is TGCGCCAGCAGCCAAGATCCGAACTATGGCTACACCTTC.

V usage is TRBV5-1 and J usage is TRBJ2-3, with 8 bases fitting TRBD1. CDR1 SGHRS and CDR2 YFSETQ come from the germline V gene. This CDR3 region has 14 residues. Losses at the gene ends were 4 bases for V and 6 bases for J; bases not matched to a gene: 7. This CDR3 is CASSLGQGLDTQYF. CDR3 sequence (DNA): TGCGCCAGCAGCCTCGGACAGGGACTGGATACGCAGTATTTT.

As for this clone: Additional DNA sequences in this sample encode the identical CDR3. V usage is TRBV5-1 and J usage is TRBJ2-4; 7 bases match TRBD2. V lost 0 bases, J lost 9 bases, and 3 bases stayed unmatched. This CDR3 has 13 amino acids. In germline, CDR1 is SGHRS, CDR2 YFSETQ. CDR3 sequence reads: CASSLEGRGIQYF. The CDR3 nucleotides read TGCGCCAGCAGCTTGGAAGGGAGGGGCATTCAGTACTTC.

V usage is TRBV6-5 and J usage is TRBJ2-1; 15 nucleotides match TRBD2. The germline V gene has CDR1 MNHEY and CDR2 SVGAGI. Trimming took 6 bases from V and 10 from J; bases not matched to a gene: 7. The CDR3 spans 15 residues. CDR3 coding DNA: TGTGCCAGCAGAGGACTAGCGGGGGGGCCGGAGGAGCAGTTCTTC. It translates to CASRGLAGGPEEQFF.

The chain has TRBV7-6 and TRBJ1-1, with 7 bases identical to TRBD1. Trimming took 2 bases from V and 11 from J; bases not matched to a gene: 5. This CDR3 is built from 12 residues. Per the germline V gene, CDR1 is SGHVS and CDR2 is FNYEAQ. CDR3 nucleotides: TGTGCCAGCAGCTTAAGACAGGGACCCGCTTTCTTT. Translating it yields CASSLRQGPAFF.

The CDR3 here is CASSETGEANEQFF. CDR3 coding DNA: TGTGCCAGCAGTGAAACAGGGGAAGCCAATGAGCAGTTCTTC. The chain uses TRBV6-4 and TRBJ2-1; 7 bases line up with TRBD1. The CDR3 runs to 14 residues. Germline V gives CDR1 MRHNA, CDR2 SNTAGT. V lost 3 bases to trimming and J lost 6 bases; unmatched junction nucleotides: 5.

V gene TRBV7-9 combines with J gene TRBJ1-1; D not resolved. Trimming cost V 1 base and J 0 bases, with 9 bases left between them. The germline gives CDR1 SEHNR, CDR2 FQNEAQ (reference sequence). The CDR3 covers 15 residues. The DNA for the CDR3 is TGTGCCAGCAGCTTAGGTGAGGTTATGAACACTGAAGCTTTCTTT. Encoded protein: CASSLGEVMNTEAFF.

This chain uses TRBV14 with TRBJ2-5; TRBD1 might be the D (6 bases). CDR1 and CDR2 from the germline V gene are SGHDN and FVKESK. The ends were cut back, 4 bases at V and 5 bases at J, with 17 bases in the middle. The CDR3 consists of 15 residues. CDR3 in DNA: TGTGCCAGCAGCCCGAGGAAACAGGGTACCGAGACCCAGTACTTC. It specifies CASSPRKQGTETQYF.

The chain joins TRBV18 to TRBJ2-1; 13 bases are a match to TRBD2. Germline CDR1 KGHSH, CDR2 LQKENI. The V and J ends lost 3 bases and 1 base, in that order; junction bases with no gene match: 3. There are 17 residues in the CDR3. CDR3 DNA: TGTGCCAGCTCACCTGGGACTAGCGGGATTTCCTACAATGAGCAGTTCTTC. It codes for CASSPGTSGISYNEQFF.

The rearrangement joins TRBV29-1 to TRBJ1-4, with D tentatively TRBD1 (5 bases). Trimming took 0 bases from V and 11 from J, leaving 13 bases between them. Germline V lookup: CDR1 SQVTM, CDR2 ANQGSEA. The length of the CDR3 is 13 residues. CDR3 sequence reads: CSVEEAGGSKLFF. The CDR3 DNA reads as TGCAGCGTTGAAGAGGCCGGGGGTTCGAAACTGTTTTTT.

This rearrangement joins TRBV5-1 to TRBJ2-7; 7 nucleotides agree with TRBD1. Losses at the gene ends were 1 base for V and 1 base for J; bases not matched to a gene: 5. Germline V CDR1 and CDR2: SGHRS, YFSETQ. The CDR3 covers 15 residues. CDR3 protein: CASSLIADRSYEQYF. The CDR3 bases are TGCGCCAGCAGCTTGATTGCGGACAGGTCCTACGAGCAGTACTTC.

The chain employs TRBV10-1 and TRBJ1-1; D is ambiguous. Trimming shortened V by 6 bases and J by 0 bases, and 14 bases separated the two germline ends. This CDR3 comprises 15 residues. The germline V gene encodes CDR1 WNHNN and CDR2 SYGVQD (reference sequence). The CDR3 DNA sequence: TGCGCCAGCAGCCGGGTCTTTCTCATGAACACTGAAGCTTTCTTT. Translated, it gives CASSRVFLMNTEAFF.

The V call is TRBV25-1, the J call TRBJ2-4; maybe TRBD1 (5 bases). CDR3 length: 14 residues. V lost 0 bases and J lost 7, with 10 bases in between. Germline V gene sequence: CDR1 MGHDK, CDR2 SYGVNS. CDR3 sequence reads: CASSEYGRANIQYF. CDR3 coding DNA: TGTGCCAGCAGTGAATATGGCAGGGCCAACATTCAGTACTTC.

The chain couples TRBV5-1 to TRBJ1-1; TRBD1 is a possible D gene (5 bases). This CDR3 comprises 13 residues. The germline CDR1 and CDR2 sequences are SGHRS and YFSETQ. Trimming removed 4 bases at V and 8 bases at J, with 15 bases between. The CDR3 DNA is TGCGCCAGCAGCCCTACGACAGTTAAGGAAGCTTTCTTT. It specifies CASSPTTVKEAFF.

This CDR3 reads CASSGGTGSIWEQYF. The CDR3 DNA follows: TGTGCCAGCAGTGGCGGGACAGGATCGATCTGGGAGCAGTACTTC. The chain employs TRBV6-1 and TRBJ2-7, with 8 bases matching TRBD1. Germline V lookup: CDR1 MNHNS, CDR2 SASEGT. The length of the CDR3 is 15 residues. V lost 4 bases, J lost 7 bases, and 12 bases stayed unmatched.

This chain joins TRBV18 and TRBJ2-2; the D gene is possibly TRBD1 (5 bases). V was pared by 1 base and J by 1 base, with 10 bases between. The germline CDR1 and CDR2 sequences are KGHSH and LQKENI. The CDR3 is 16 residues long. The CDR3 region is CASSPRRGRNTGELFF. In DNA form, the CDR3 reads TGTGCCAGCTCACCACGTAGGGGTAGGAACACCGGGGAGCTGTTTTTT.

The V call is TRBV7-8, the J call TRBJ2-5, with 12 bases that match TRBD1. V was clipped by 4 bases and J by 2 bases; unmatched bases: 2. This CDR3 spans 15 amino acids. Germline V CDR1 and CDR2: SGHVS, FQNEAQ. CDR3 residues: CASSWGQGAQETQYF. DNA for the CDR3: TGTGCCAGCAGCTGGGGACAGGGGGCACAAGAGACCCAGTACTTC.

The chain links TRBV5-6 to TRBJ1-2, with TRBD1 matching over 8 bases. V shed 4 bases and J 4 bases; nucleotides not matched to a gene: 6. The CDR3 spans 14 residues. Germline CDR1 reads SGHDT; CDR2 reads YYEEEE. CDR3 coding DNA: TGTGCCAGCAGCCAGGGACAGGCCCTCTATGGCTACACCTTC. It is translated as CASSQGQALYGYTF.

CDR3 region: CASRGLYGYTF. The CDR3 bases are TGTGCCAGCAGGGGGCTGTATGGCTACACCTTC. The gene calls are TRBV27 and TRBJ1-2, with D possibly being TRBD1 (5 bases). Looked up from germline, CDR1 is MNHEY and CDR2 is SMNVEV (reference sequence). This CDR3 contains 11 residues. V shed 6 bases and J shed 5 bases, with 7 bases lying between them.

This chain joins TRBV10-3 and TRBJ1-2, with TRBD1 as a possible D gene (6 bases). CDR1 is ENHRY and CDR2 is SYGVKD in the germline V gene. Trimming took off 7 bases at V and 5 bases at J, with 20 bases between the two ends. The CDR3 is made up of 15 amino acids. The chain's CDR3 is CAIKDQGWAGYGYTF. The CDR3 DNA reads TGTGCCATCAAGGATCAGGGGTGGGCCGGATATGGCTACACCTTC.

The V and J genes are TRBV2 and TRBJ2-3; 9 nucleotides agree with TRBD1. There are 16 residues in the CDR3. After removal of 3 bases from V and 6 bases from J, the junction contained 10 bases not matched to a gene. From germline, CDR1 is SNHLY and CDR2 FYNNEI. CDR3 in DNA: TGTGCCAGCAGTGAGGGGACAGGGACCTCCTTGGATACGCAGTATTTT. Its protein is CASSEGTGTSLDTQYF. Full variable domain (remainder filled in from reference TRBV2 and TRBJ2-3): EPEVTQTPSHQVTQMGQEVILRCVPISNHLYFYWYRQILGQKVEFLVSFYNNEISEKSEIFDDQFSVERPDGSNFTLKIRSTKLEDSAMYFCASSEGTGTSLDTQYFGPGTRLTVL.

The chain employs TRBV5-5 and TRBJ2-1, with TRBD2 as a possible D gene (6 bases). V shed 4 bases and J shed 8 bases, with 13 bases lying between them. CDR3 size: 13 residues. Germline V gene lookup returns CDR1 SGHKS and CDR2 YYEKEE (reference sequence). For the CDR3, the DNA is TGTGCCAGCAGCCCCGGGGTAGCGGATGAGCAGTTCTTC. It is translated as CASSPGVADEQFF.

Points on this clone: The same CDR3 can be traced to other DNA sequences in this sample. The chain couples TRBV29-1 to TRBJ2-1, with 8 positions matching TRBD1. CDR1 and CDR2 (germline): SQVTM, ANQGSEA. The junction had 2 bases not matched to a gene; V was cut back by 6 bases and J by 7 bases. The CDR3 runs to 11 residues. The DNA for the CDR3 is TGCAGCGTAGGACAGGGAAATGAGCAGTTCTTC. Protein product: CSVGQGNEQFF.

This rearrangement joins TRBV11-1 to TRBJ2-7; TRBD1 matches at 9 bases. The germline gives CDR1 SGHAT, CDR2 FQDESV (reference sequence). The J segment lost 4 bases and the V segment lost 6 bases, leaving 10 bases of the junction unmatched. CDR3 length: 15 residues. CDR3 protein: CASSYWGQGFYEQYF. CDR3 sequence (DNA): TGTGCCAGCAGTTATTGGGGACAGGGATTTTACGAGCAGTACTTC.

The chain joins TRBV18 to TRBJ1-2; 9 bases are shared with TRBD1. The germline CDR1 and CDR2 sequences are KGHSH and LQKENI. The CDR3 spans 15 residues. V shed 1 base and J 7 bases; nucleotides not matched to a gene: 7. The CDR3 reads CASSPRRDRESGYTF. The CDR3 DNA follows: TGTGCCAGCTCACCACGGCGGGACAGGGAATCTGGCTACACCTTC.

This sequence joins TRBV6-6 and TRBJ2-7; TRBD2 agrees at 11 bases. The V segment lost 5 bases and the J segment 4 bases; nucleotides outside the gene matches: 7. The CDR3 totals 15 residues. Germline V gene data show CDR1 as MNHNY and CDR2 as SVGAGI (reference sequence). The chain's CDR3 is CASSPIAGGSYEQYF. DNA of the CDR3: TGTGCCAGCAGTCCAATAGCGGGGGGGTCTTACGAGCAGTACTTC.

The chain links TRBV18 to TRBJ1-2; 8 nucleotides match TRBD1. Trimming took 4 bases from V and 1 from J; bases not matched to a gene: 2. CDR3 length: 14 residues. Germline-derived CDR1 and CDR2 are KGHSH and LQKENI. CDR3 sequence reads: CASSLTGDNYGYTF. The CDR3 DNA reads TGTGCCAGCTCACTGACAGGGGATAACTATGGCTACACCTTC.